This T cell receptor beta chain was retrieved from a study of CD4 T cells in relation to SARS-CoV-2 and coronaviruses. With respect to this clone: Its antigen is unidentified.

Germline CDR1 and CDR2: SEHNR and FQNEAQ (reference sequence). The ends were cut back, 1 base at V and 12 bases at J, with 0 bases in the middle. The CDR3 extends over 9 amino acids. CD4+ T cells from unexposed donors were obtained before the COVID-19 pandemic (2011-2018). CD4+ T cells were isolated from the cells after around 11 days of culture. The data were produced by immunoSEQ multiplex PCR, yet TCRdb's version contains in-frame clones alone and is incomplete. The repertoire holds 15,000 to 25,000 clones, with 77% as singletons. This TCR was recovered from a human donor in good health. The V and J genes are TRBV7-9 and TRBJ2-2, with D hard to call. Sequencing input: CD4+ T cells from PBMCs, cultured in vitro. The CDR3 sequence is CASSLELFF. The DNA for the CDR3 is TGTGCCAGCAGCTTAGAGCTGTTTTTT.